One sample yielded the 9 T cell receptor beta chains listed below, sequenced in a study of neurological immune-mediated disorders. TCRdb processed the 5' RACE reads anew with MiXCR; each CDR3 protein has one entry. The sample shows under 40,000 distinct CDR3 sequences, less than 8.5% of them seen only once. The specimen sequenced was PBMCs. Every receptor here comes from a woman aged 40 to 50 in good health.

This clonotype has at least ten counts. The chain couples TRBV12-3 or TRBV12-4 to TRBJ2-3, with D maybe TRBD1 (6 bases). Deletions cut 6 bases from V and 1 base from J, with 14 bases between. The CDR3 contains 15 residues. The CDR3 protein is CASSQGQRRTDTQYF. In nucleotides, the CDR3 is TGTGCCAGCAGCCAAGGACAGCGACGCACAGATACGCAGTATTTT.

This clonotype was picked up many times. The V gene is TRBV28, the J gene TRBJ2-1; 7 nucleotides align to TRBD2. Germline lookup yields CDR1 MDHEN and CDR2 SYDVKM. The CDR3 has 14 amino acids. With 6 bases clipped from V and 9 bases from J, the junction kept 11 bases outside the gene matches. Here the CDR3 DNA reads TGTGCCAGCAGGGATAGCGGGCCCGGTGGTGAGCAGTTCTTC. It encodes CASRDSGPGGEQFF.

Many counts were recorded for this clonotype. The CDR3 nucleotides read TGTGCCAGCAGCTTCTCAGGGGCTGGGGCCAACGTCCTGACTTTC. Amino acids: CASSFSGAGANVLTF. The chain has TRBV7-2 and TRBJ2-6; TRBD1 might be the D (6 bases). V was clipped by 3 bases and J by 2 bases, with 8 bases between them. From germline, CDR1 is SGHTA and CDR2 FQGNSA. The CDR3 is 15 residues long.

This clonotype was counted ten times or more. The J gene is TRBJ2-2, the V gene TRBV6-5, with 8 bases aligning to TRBD2. V trimming: 0 bases; J trimming: 6 bases; junction bases outside the gene matches: 15. The CDR3 covers 19 residues. CDR1 and CDR2 (germline): MNHEY, SVGAGI. CDR3 residues: CASSYSPGRGRGGSGELFF. The CDR3 DNA reads TGTGCCAGCAGTTACTCGCCCGGACGGGGTCGGGGGGGGTCCGGGGAGCTGTTTTTT.

This clonotype was observed at least ten times. This chain links TRBV6-5 with TRBJ1-1; the D gene is possibly TRBD1 (5 bases). The germline CDR1 and CDR2 sequences are MNHEY and SVGAGI. V was clipped by 6 bases and J by 1 base, with 9 bases between them. This CDR3 comprises 13 residues. The CDR3 region is CASRQEWNTEAFF. As DNA, the CDR3 is TGTGCCAGCAGACAGGAGTGGAACACTGAAGCTTTCTTT.

The genes are TRBV4-1 and TRBJ1-4; possible D gene TRBD1, 6 bases. Deletions cut 4 bases from V and 0 bases from J, with 9 bases between. The CDR3 is 15 residues long. Germline V lookup: CDR1 MGHRA, CDR2 YSYEKL. The CDR3 DNA follows: TGCGCCAGCAGCCGAGGGACACCAACTAATGAAAAACTGTTTTTT. Translation gives CASSRGTPTNEKLFF.

Ten or more counts support this clonotype. The chain joins TRBV5-4 to TRBJ2-1, with a possible D match to TRBD2 (6 bases). The V gene's germline CDR1 is SGHNT and CDR2 YYREEE (reference sequence). The germline V and J ends were trimmed by 3 bases and 0 bases, with 10 bases remaining between them. CDR3 size: 15 residues. The CDR3 nucleotides are TGTGCCAGCAGCTCCGCCGGGAGCTCCTACAATGAGCAGTTCTTC. This codes for CASSSAGSSYNEQFF. The full variable domain, completed using reference TRBV5-4 and TRBJ2-1, is ETGVTQSPTHLIKTRGQQVTLRCSSQSGHNTVSWYQQALGQGPQFIFQYYREEENGRGNFPPRFSGLQFPNYSSELNVNALELDDSALYLCASSSAGSSYNEQFFGPGTRLTVL.

This clonotype was detected many times. The V gene is TRBV11-3, the J gene TRBJ2-2, with D perhaps matching TRBD1 or TRBD2 (5 bases each). This CDR3 is built from 13 residues. Between the trimmed V and J ends, which lost 5 bases and 7 bases, there was a span of 11 bases. Looked up from germline, CDR1 is SGHNT and CDR2 is YENEEA. The CDR3 bases are TGTGCCAGCAGCCGGGACGCGCGCGGGGAGCTGTTTTTT. Its protein is CASSRDARGELFF.

This clonotype was counted at least ten times. This chain uses TRBV6-6 with TRBJ1-3, with D tentatively TRBD1 (6 bases). From germline, CDR1 is MNHNY and CDR2 SVGAGI (reference sequence). The germline V and J ends were trimmed by 6 bases and 2 bases, with 11 bases remaining between them. This CDR3 spans 14 amino acids. CDR3 residues: CASRQGGTGNTIYF. In nucleotides, the CDR3 is TGTGCCAGCAGACAAGGGGGAACTGGAAACACCATATATTTT.